One and the same sample provided the 22 T cell receptor beta chains below, sequenced in a study of blood T cell repertoires in COVID-19. Method: immunoSEQ multiplex PCR; TCRdb's copy keeps in-frame clones and lacks some. The sample has about 260,000 clones; 86% are singletons. Sequencing was performed on peripheral blood. These receptor sequences come from a man between 35 and 55 years old who had recovered from COVID-19.

A few counts support this clone. This sequence joins TRBV5-1 and TRBJ2-7; tentatively, D is TRBD2 (6 bases). The CDR3 is 14 residues long. Deletions cut 0 bases from V and 4 bases from J, with 11 bases between. The germline CDR1 and CDR2 sequences are SGHRS and YFSETQ. The CDR3 loop is CASSLDAGRYEQYF. In DNA form, the CDR3 reads TGCGCCAGCAGCTTGGATGCGGGGAGATACGAGCAGTACTTC.

This clone occurred once. The chain has TRBV29-1 and TRBJ1-2; no firm D call. The length of the CDR3 is 14 residues. Looked up from germline, CDR1 is SQVTM and CDR2 is ANQGSEA. The ends were cut back, 0 bases at V and 1 base at J, with 9 bases in the middle. The CDR3 loop reads CSVEDRVGNYGYTF. The CDR3 DNA is TGCAGCGTTGAAGATCGGGTGGGTAACTATGGCTACACCTTC.

The chain employs TRBV24-1 and TRBJ2-3; 10 nucleotides agree with TRBD1. J was trimmed by 4 bases and V by 10 bases; bases with no gene match: 10. From germline, CDR1 is KGHDR and CDR2 SFDVKD. The CDR3 runs 15 residues. CDR3: CATSDRDRGSDTQYF. In DNA form, the CDR3 reads TGTGCCACAAGCGACCGGGACAGGGGTTCAGATACGCAGTATTTT.

This rearrangement joins TRBV30 to TRBJ2-7; D perhaps matches TRBD1 (6 bases). This CDR3 has 12 residues. Germline V lookup: CDR1 GTSNPN, CDR2 SVGIG (reference sequence). The V end was cut by 4 bases, the J end by 1 base, with 8 bases between. CDR3 coding DNA: TGTGCCTGGACAGGGACATCCTACGAGCAGTACTTC. It specifies CAWTGTSYEQYF. Drawing the rest from reference TRBV30 and TRBJ2-7, the complete variable domain is SQTIHQWPATLVQPVGSPLSLECTVEGTSNPNLYWYRQAAGRGLQLLFYSVGIGQISSEVPQNLSASRPQDRQFILSSKKLLLSDSGFYLCAWTGTSYEQYFGPGTRLTVT.

This clone has a single count. The chain recombines TRBV7-9 with TRBJ2-1; 9 bases match TRBD1. Germline V gene data show CDR1 as SEHNR and CDR2 as FQNEAQ (reference sequence). This CDR3 spans 15 amino acids. V gave up 5 bases and J gave up 8 bases; unmatched junction bases: 10. DNA of the CDR3: TGTGCCAGCAGCCTAAGGGGGACAGGGACCTATGAGCAGTTCTTC. Encoded protein: CASSLRGTGTYEQFF. The entire variable domain, with the rest obtained from reference TRBV7-9 and TRBJ2-1, is as follows: DTGVSQNPRHKITKRGQNVTFRCDPISEHNRLYWYRQTLGQGPEFLTYFQNEAQLEKSRLLSDRFSAERPKGSFSTLEIQRTEQGDSAMYLCASSLRGTGTYEQFFGPGTRLTVL.

The chain joins TRBV5-8 to TRBJ1-2, with 7 bases that match TRBD1. This CDR3 region has 15 residues. V dropped 2 bases and J dropped 1; count of bases not matched to a gene: 5. Germline CDR1 and CDR2: SGHTS and YDEGEE. The CDR3: CASSFGDRFNYGYTF. DNA for the CDR3: TGTGCCAGCAGCTTTGGGGACAGATTTAACTATGGCTACACCTTC.

V and J are TRBV3-1 (or the pseudogene TRBV3-2) and TRBJ1-5, with 9 bases identical to TRBD1. Germline V gene lookup returns CDR1 LGHDT and CDR2 YNNKEL (reference sequence). This CDR3 spans 14 amino acids. The V and J ends lost 5 bases and 7 bases, in that order; junction bases with no gene match: 6. The CDR3 sequence: CASSFGTGSQPQHF. The DNA for the CDR3 is TGTGCCAGCAGCTTTGGGACAGGGAGCCAGCCCCAGCATTTT.

The rearrangement uses TRBV6-5 and TRBJ2-1, with a tentative D call TRBD2 (6 bases). The V gene lost 7 bases and the J gene lost 11 bases, with 15 bases spanning the gap. This CDR3 contains 12 residues. Germline V gives CDR1 MNHEY, CDR2 SVGAGI. CDR3 protein: CASTDSGRKQFF. For the CDR3, the DNA is TGTGCCAGCACCGACTCGGGGAGGAAGCAGTTCTTC.

The chain combines TRBV19 with TRBJ2-7; 8 nucleotides match TRBD2. CDR3 length: 14 amino acids. Germline values: CDR1 LNHDA, CDR2 SQIVND (reference sequence). With V trimmed by 2 bases and J by 6 bases, 6 bases remained unmatched. CDR3 region: CASSITGGPPEQYF. As DNA, the CDR3 is TGTGCCAGTAGTATAACGGGAGGGCCTCCCGAGCAGTACTTC.

This chain uses TRBV5-1 with TRBJ2-2, with 8 positions matching TRBD2. The germline V gene encodes CDR1 SGHRS and CDR2 YFSETQ. The CDR3 consists of 16 residues. The V segment lost 1 base and the J segment 7 bases; nucleotides outside the gene matches: 9. The CDR3 nucleotides are TGCGCCAGCAGCTTGAGCGGGAGCGATGGTAGCGGGGAGCTGTTTTTT. Translation gives CASSLSGSDGSGELFF.

V and J are TRBV29-1 and TRBJ1-3; D is undetermined. The V end was cut by 6 bases, the J end by 2 bases, with 5 bases between. Germline V gene data show CDR1 as SQVTM and CDR2 as ANQGSEA. The CDR3 runs to 11 residues. The CDR3 region is CSVETGNTIYF. For the CDR3, the DNA is TGCAGCGTGGAGACTGGAAACACCATATATTTT.

The V call is TRBV12-5, the J call TRBJ2-3; 11 positions agree with TRBD2. In germline, CDR1 is LGHNT, CDR2 FRNRAP. V trimming: 6 bases; J trimming: 2 bases; junction bases outside the gene matches: 10. This CDR3 has 17 amino acids. The CDR3 loop is CASGHLRLAGFTDTQYF. The CDR3 DNA reads as TGTGCTAGTGGCCACCTCCGACTAGCGGGGTTCACAGATACGCAGTATTTT. The full variable domain, with the rest looked up from reference TRBV12-5 and TRBJ2-3, is DARVTQTPRHKVTEMGQEVTMRCQPILGHNTVFWYRQTMMQGLELLAYFRNRAPLDDSGMPKDRFSAEMPDATLATLKIQPSEPRDSAVYFCASGHLRLAGFTDTQYFGPGTRLTVL.

With regard to this clone: Other DNA sequences in the sample encode the same CDR3. The rearrangement uses TRBV12-3 or TRBV12-4 and TRBJ1-1; no definite D call. Trimming removed 1 base from V and 0 bases from J, with 3 bases in between. The CDR3 is made up of 13 amino acids. CDR3 sequence (DNA): TGTGCCAGCAGTTTAGTCTTGAACACTGAAGCTTTCTTT. This codes for CASSLVLNTEAFF.

The J gene is TRBJ1-5, the V gene TRBV10-2; 11 bases line up with TRBD1. This CDR3 is 13 amino acids long. J lost 6 bases, V lost 6 bases, and 1 base had no gene match. Germline values: CDR1 WSHSY, CDR2 SAAADI. CDR3 DNA sequence: TGCGCCAGCAGAGGGACAGGGGGTCAGCCCCAGCATTTT. This codes for CASRGTGGQPQHF.

This chain connects TRBV18 to TRBJ2-1; 14 bases line up with TRBD2. Germline loops: CDR1 KGHSH, CDR2 LQKENI. With V trimmed by 3 bases and J by 10 bases, 5 bases remained unmatched. The CDR3 is made up of 15 amino acids. In DNA, the CDR3 is TGTGCCAGCTCACCCGGGACTAGCGGGAGAGGGGAGCAGTTCTTC. Protein sequence: CASSPGTSGRGEQFF.

The chain is built from TRBV11-2 and TRBJ2-7; 13 bases match TRBD2. In germline, CDR1 is SGHAT, CDR2 FQNNGV. This CDR3 is built from 18 residues. J was trimmed by 6 bases and V by 3 bases; bases with no gene match: 14. The CDR3 region is CASSLGTSGRAAAFEQYF. CDR3 nucleotides: TGTGCCAGCAGCTTGGGTACTAGCGGGAGGGCCGCAGCATTCGAGCAGTACTTC.

CDR3 bases: TGTGCCAGCAGCCAAGAACCGTATAGGAATCCTAGCCCATACGGGGAGACCCAGTACTTC. This sequence encodes CASSQEPYRNPSPYGETQYF. The chain links TRBV4-2 to TRBJ2-5, with a possible D match to TRBD2 (5 bases). This CDR3 spans 20 amino acids. The germline V gene encodes CDR1 LGHNA and CDR2 YNFKEQ. V was pared by 0 bases and J by 5 bases, with 28 bases between.

The DNA of the CDR3 is TGTGCCAGTAGTATAGGGGCAGGCAGCTCCTACGAGCAGTACTTC. Translated: CASSIGAGSSYEQYF. The rearrangement joins TRBV19 to TRBJ2-7, with D unclear. Trimming pared 1 base from V and 0 bases from J, leaving 10 bases between. The CDR3 runs 15 residues. CDR1 is LNHDA and CDR2 is SQIVND in the germline V gene (reference sequence).

This clone has just a few counts. The rearrangement joins TRBV7-6 to TRBJ1-1; perhaps TRBD1 as D (6 bases). The CDR3 has 15 residues. Trimming stripped 3 bases from V and 6 bases from J, with 17 bases between. Germline V lookup: CDR1 SGHVS, CDR2 FNYEAQ. The CDR3 bases are TGTGCCAGCAGCTTCCTCACAGGGCAGGTGGCTGAAGCTTTCTTT. Translation gives CASSFLTGQVAEAFF.

The rearrangement joins TRBV7-2 to TRBJ1-2; D not resolved. V shed 2 bases and J shed 1 base, with 2 bases lying between them. Germline CDR1 and CDR2: SGHTA and FQGNSA. CDR3 size: 12 residues. The CDR3 reads CASSLLNYGYTF. CDR3 nucleotide sequence: TGTGCCAGCAGCTTACTTAACTATGGCTACACCTTC.

The chain carries TRBV6-6 and TRBJ1-2, with a weak D call TRBD1 (5 bases). Germline CDR1 and CDR2: MNHNY and SVGAGI (reference sequence). CDR3 length: 14 residues. Trimming shortened V by 8 bases and J by 8 bases, and 21 bases separated the two germline ends. In nucleotides, the CDR3 is TGTGCCAGCCTGGCAGGGCCCCTCCAAGGGGGCTACACCTTC. Amino acids: CASLAGPLQGGYTF.

The rearrangement joins TRBV7-9 to TRBJ2-7; no definite D call. V gave up 8 bases and J gave up 3 bases, with 8 bases separating them. Germline assignment: CDR1 SEHNR and CDR2 FQNEAQ (reference sequence). CDR3 size: 11 residues. Here the CDR3 DNA reads TGTGCCAGCGGTTATAGCTACGAGCAGTACTTC. Amino acid sequence: CASGYSYEQYF.